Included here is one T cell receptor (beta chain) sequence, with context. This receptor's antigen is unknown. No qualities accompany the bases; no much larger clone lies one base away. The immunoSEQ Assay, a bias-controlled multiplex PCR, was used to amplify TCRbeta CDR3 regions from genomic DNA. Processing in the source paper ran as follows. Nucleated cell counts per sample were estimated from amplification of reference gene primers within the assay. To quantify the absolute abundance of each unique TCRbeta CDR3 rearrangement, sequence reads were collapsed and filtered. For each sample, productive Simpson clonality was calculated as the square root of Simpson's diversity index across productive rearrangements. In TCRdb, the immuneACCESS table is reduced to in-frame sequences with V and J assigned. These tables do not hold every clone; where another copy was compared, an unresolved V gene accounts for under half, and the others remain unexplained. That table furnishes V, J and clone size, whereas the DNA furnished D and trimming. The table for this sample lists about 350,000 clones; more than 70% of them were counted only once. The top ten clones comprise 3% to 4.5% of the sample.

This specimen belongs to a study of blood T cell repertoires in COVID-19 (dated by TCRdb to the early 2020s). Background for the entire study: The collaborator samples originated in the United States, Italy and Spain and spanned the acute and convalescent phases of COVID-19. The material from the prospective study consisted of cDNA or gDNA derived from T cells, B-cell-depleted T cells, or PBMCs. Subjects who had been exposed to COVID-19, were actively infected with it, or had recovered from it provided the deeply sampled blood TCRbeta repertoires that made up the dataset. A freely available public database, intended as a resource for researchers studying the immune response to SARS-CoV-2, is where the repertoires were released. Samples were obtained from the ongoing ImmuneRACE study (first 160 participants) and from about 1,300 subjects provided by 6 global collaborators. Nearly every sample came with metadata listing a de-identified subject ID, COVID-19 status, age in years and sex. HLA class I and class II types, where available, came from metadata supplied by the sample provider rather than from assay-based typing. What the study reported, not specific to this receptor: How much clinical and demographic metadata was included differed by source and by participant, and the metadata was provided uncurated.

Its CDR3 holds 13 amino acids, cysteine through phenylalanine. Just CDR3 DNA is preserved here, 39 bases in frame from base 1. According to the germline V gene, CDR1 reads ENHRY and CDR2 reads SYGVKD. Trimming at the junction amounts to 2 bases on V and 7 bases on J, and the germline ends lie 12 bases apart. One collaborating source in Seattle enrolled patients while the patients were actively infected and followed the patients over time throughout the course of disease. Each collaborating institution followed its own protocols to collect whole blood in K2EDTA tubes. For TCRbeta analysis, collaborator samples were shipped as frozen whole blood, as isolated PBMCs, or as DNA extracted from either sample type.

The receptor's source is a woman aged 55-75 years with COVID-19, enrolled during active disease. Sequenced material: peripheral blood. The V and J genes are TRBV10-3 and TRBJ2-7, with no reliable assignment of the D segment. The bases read TGTGCCATCAGTGAGAACCCGGTGAGGGAGCAGTACTTC. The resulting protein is CAISENPVREQYF.